This T cell receptor (beta chain) originates from a study of T-cell reconstitution after alpha-beta-depleted transplantation in children. This sample's TCRbeta library carried unique molecular identifier barcodes. TCRdb fed the PCR reads into MiXCR, producing one record per CDR3 protein. The sample contains roughly 190,000 distinct CDR3 sequences, more than 14% of which appear only once. Trimming cost V 0 bases and J 3 bases, with 11 bases left between them. There are 14 residues in the CDR3. Looked up from germline, CDR1 is GTSNPN and CDR2 is SVGIG (reference sequence). This clonotype was observed a few times.

This material consisted of PBMCs from the stem cell graft donor, taken from the stem cell graft. This receptor was identified in a human donor who donated a stem cell graft to a child with acute lymphoblastic leukemia. V is TRBV30 and J is TRBJ2-5; D is unclear. The CDR3 spells CAWSVGRPEETQYF. In DNA, the CDR3 is TGTGCCTGGAGTGTTGGCCGACCCGAAGAGACCCAGTACTTC.